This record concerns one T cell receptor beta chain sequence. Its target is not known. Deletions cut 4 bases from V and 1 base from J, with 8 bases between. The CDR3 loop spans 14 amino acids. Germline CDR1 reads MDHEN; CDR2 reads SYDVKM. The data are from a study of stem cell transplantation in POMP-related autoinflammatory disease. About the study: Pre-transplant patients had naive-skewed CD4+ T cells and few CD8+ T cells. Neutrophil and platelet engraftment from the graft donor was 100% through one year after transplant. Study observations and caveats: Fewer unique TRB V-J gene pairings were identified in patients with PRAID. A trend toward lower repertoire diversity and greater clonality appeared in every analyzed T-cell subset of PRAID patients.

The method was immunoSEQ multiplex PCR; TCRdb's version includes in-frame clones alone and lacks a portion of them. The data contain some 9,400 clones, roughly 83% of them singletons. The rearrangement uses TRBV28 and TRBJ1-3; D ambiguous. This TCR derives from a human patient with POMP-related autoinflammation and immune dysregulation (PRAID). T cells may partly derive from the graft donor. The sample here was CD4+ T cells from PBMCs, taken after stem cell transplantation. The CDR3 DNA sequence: TGTGCCAGCAGTTCCCCCGGTTCTGGAAACACCATATATTTT. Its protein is CASSSPGSGNTIYF.